This T cell receptor beta chain originates from a study of low-dose radiotherapy and immunotherapy resistance in tumors. Whole-study context: Each fraction given to Cohort 2 every two weeks delivered 1 Gy, and the total reached 13 Gy over 26 weeks.

Between the trimmed V and J ends, which lost 5 bases and 4 bases, there was a span of 9 bases. CDR3 length: 12 amino acids. CDR1 is SGHRS and CDR2 is YFSETQ in the germline V gene. TRAV- and TRBV-specific primers, spanning alpha and beta chains, primed first-strand cDNA. For amplifying TCRs, the PCR ran for around 20 cycles with Phusion, which was used together with a constant-region primer and the adapter on the V primers. TCRdb re-called the reads with MiXCR, one entry per CDR3 protein. The data show over 65,000 distinct CDR3 sequences, roughly a sixth seen once. This clonotype was recorded a few times. Noted time point: before trial treatment.

The V gene is TRBV5-1, the J gene TRBJ1-2, with D possibly matching TRBD1 (6 bases). This TCR derives from a male donor with prostate cancer. The material sequenced was PBMCs, taken before treatment. The CDR3 DNA is TGCGCCAGCAGTAAGGACAGCTATGGCTACACCTTC. Translating it yields CASSKDSYGYTF. Variable domain in full (rest from reference TRBV5-1 and TRBJ1-2): KAGVTQTPRYLIKTRGQQVTLSCSPISGHRSVSWYQQTPGQGLQFLFEYFSETQRNKGNFPGRFSGRQFSNSRSEMNVSTLELGDSALYLCASSKDSYGYTFGSGTRLTVV.